The 21 T cell receptor beta chains below come from one sample, sequenced in a study of blood T cell repertoires in COVID-19. Profiling relied on immunoSEQ multiplex PCR, and the TCRdb table lists in-frame clones only, not all of them. The sample has around 190,000 clones, roughly 86% seen once. The sequenced material came from PBMCs or T cells enriched from blood (not recorded which). The origin of the receptors is a man aged 35 to 55 with acute COVID-19.

The gene calls are TRBV5-1 and TRBJ1-4; maybe TRBD1 (5 bases). Germline lookup yields CDR1 SGHRS and CDR2 YFSETQ. The CDR3 runs 14 residues. V was cut by 7 bases and J by 5 bases, with 15 bases left in between. The CDR3 DNA reads as TGCGCCAGCTCTTCATCGGCAGGGAATGAAAAACTGTTTTTT. Residues: CASSSSAGNEKLFF.

This clone came up a few times. The chain couples TRBV27 to TRBJ2-2, with D possibly being TRBD1 (6 bases). Germline V gene data show CDR1 as MNHEY and CDR2 as SMNVEV (reference sequence). This CDR3 region has 15 residues. The V gene lost 4 bases and the J gene lost 9 bases, with 18 bases spanning the gap. Here the CDR3 DNA reads TGTGCCAGCAGTTCCCGGGACACCCAACACCGGGAGCTGTTTTTT. This gives the protein CASSSRDTQHRELFF.

This clone was seen a few times. This rearrangement joins TRBV11-2 to TRBJ1-5, with a tentative D call TRBD1 (5 bases). Trimming pared 5 bases from V and 6 bases from J, leaving 8 bases between. The CDR3 loop spans 12 amino acids. Germline loops: CDR1 SGHAT, CDR2 FQNNGV. CDR3 in amino acids: CASSQGTQPQHF. CDR3 nucleotide sequence: TGTGCCAGCAGCCAGGGTACTCAGCCCCAGCATTTT. Full variable domain (outside the CDR3, taken from reference TRBV11-2 and TRBJ1-5): EAGVAQSPRYKIIEKRQSVAFWCNPISGHATLYWYQQILGQGPKLLIQFQNNGVVDDSQLPKDRFSAERLKGVDSTLKIQPAKLEDSAVYLCASSQGTQPQHFGDGTRLSIL.

V and J are TRBV5-1 and TRBJ2-3; 13 nucleotides agree with TRBD2. Trimming at V came to 5 bases and at J to 0 bases, leaving 3 bases not matched to a gene. This CDR3 spans 16 amino acids. Looked up from germline, CDR1 is SGHRS and CDR2 is YFSETQ. CDR3 nucleotides: TGCGCCAGCAGAACGGGACTAGCGGGGAGCACAGATACGCAGTATTTT. It encodes CASRTGLAGSTDTQYF.

The chain employs TRBV14 and TRBJ2-1, with TRBD2 matching 7 bases. This CDR3 has 11 amino acids. The V gene end was trimmed by 4 bases and the J gene end by 10 bases; junction bases not matched to a gene: 1. The germline V gene encodes CDR1 SGHDN and CDR2 FVKESK. The CDR3 DNA is TGTGCCAGCAGCCCCGGGGGGGAGCAGTTCTTC. Protein sequence: CASSPGGEQFF.

The chain joins TRBV9 to TRBJ2-1; the match to TRBD2 covers 15 bases. Trimming took 0 bases from V and 0 from J; bases not matched to a gene: 10. Germline CDR1 and CDR2: SGDLS and YYNGEE. The CDR3 runs to 21 residues. The CDR3 nucleotides read TGTGCCAGCAGCGTAGAGGGGACTAGCGGGAGGTGGCACAGCTCCTACAATGAGCAGTTCTTC. Encoded protein: CASSVEGTSGRWHSSYNEQFF.

The rearrangement joins TRBV30 to TRBJ1-1, with D uncertain. The germline V gene encodes CDR1 GTSNPN and CDR2 SVGIG (reference sequence). The CDR3 has 12 amino acids. The V end lost 3 bases, the J end lost 1 base, and 6 bases lay between the germline ends. DNA for the CDR3: TGTGCCTGGAGGGAGGGGAACACTGAAGCTTTCTTT. Its protein product is CAWREGNTEAFF.

This clone was counted between two and nine times. The chain uses TRBV29-1 and TRBJ1-4, with TRBD1 identical over 8 bases. With V trimmed by 4 bases and J by 7 bases, 5 bases remained unmatched. The CDR3 runs to 13 residues. Germline V gene data show CDR1 as SQVTM and CDR2 as ANQGSEA. The chain's CDR3 is CSVVAGGTEKLFF. Here the CDR3 DNA reads TGCAGCGTTGTCGCAGGGGGCACTGAAAAACTGTTTTTT. Full variable domain (missing parts from reference TRBV29-1 and TRBJ1-4): SAVISQKPSRDICQRGTSLTIQCQVDSQVTMMFWYRQQPGQSLTLIATANQGSEATYESGFVIDKFPISRPNLTFSTLTVSNMSPEDSSIYLCSVVAGGTEKLFFGSGTQLSVL.

The chain carries TRBV7-8 and TRBJ1-4, with 7 bases matching TRBD1. J was trimmed by 8 bases and V by 5 bases; bases with no gene match: 5. The CDR3 has 13 residues. Germline V CDR1 and CDR2: SGHVS, FQNEAQ. The CDR3 bases are TGTGCCAGCAGCCCCGGGACAGCAGAAAAACTGTTTTTT. This encodes CASSPGTAEKLFF.

The chain couples TRBV9 to TRBJ1-3; no reliable D call. V was shortened by 0 bases and J by 0 bases, with 16 bases between the two germline ends. The CDR3 has 18 residues. Germline V gene data show CDR1 as SGDLS and CDR2 as YYNGEE. The CDR3: CASSVGSWSGSSGNTIYF. CDR3 nucleotide sequence: TGTGCCAGCAGCGTAGGTTCGTGGTCTGGGAGCTCTGGAAACACCATATATTTT.

This rearrangement joins TRBV7-9 to TRBJ2-1; possibly TRBD2 for D (7 bases). V lost 7 bases and J 9 bases, leaving 22 bases between the germline ends. This CDR3 is 15 amino acids long. The V gene's germline CDR1 is SEHNR and CDR2 FQNEAQ (reference sequence). CDR3: CASIRKEGGEVEQFF. Written as DNA, the CDR3 is TGTGCCAGCATCCGAAAAGAAGGGGGGGAGGTTGAGCAGTTCTTC.

The chain links TRBV6-5 to TRBJ1-6; TRBD1 matches 9 bases. Per germline, CDR1 MNHEY and CDR2 SVGAGI. The length of the CDR3 is 15 residues. V trimming: 4 bases; J trimming: 7 bases; junction bases outside the gene matches: 5. The chain's CDR3 is CASSSTGGLNSPLHF. CDR3 sequence (DNA): TGTGCCAGCAGTTCTACAGGGGGCCTAAATTCACCCCTCCACTTT.

This clone appeared a single time. The V and J genes are TRBV6-5 and TRBJ2-7, with 9 bases lining up with TRBD2. The V gene's germline CDR1 is MNHEY and CDR2 SVGAGI. Losses at the gene ends were 5 bases for V and 2 bases for J; bases not matched to a gene: 7. This CDR3 has 15 amino acids. For the CDR3, the DNA is TGTGCCAGCAGTCAAAGTGTAGCGGGAGCCTACGAGCAGTACTTC. Protein sequence: CASSQSVAGAYEQYF.

The J gene is TRBJ1-1, the V gene TRBV24-1, with 8 positions matching TRBD1. The CDR3 has 17 amino acids. J was trimmed by 0 bases and V by 7 bases; bases with no gene match: 12. Germline CDR1 is KGHDR and CDR2 is SFDVKD. The CDR3 loop is CATSPSGQGSMNTEAFF. CDR3 coding DNA: TGTGCCACCAGCCCCTCAGGACAGGGATCCATGAACACTGAAGCTTTCTTT.

This rearrangement joins TRBV3-1 (or the pseudogene TRBV3-2) to TRBJ1-1, with D unresolved. V was clipped by 1 base and J by 11 bases, with 11 bases between them. The CDR3 is made up of 12 amino acids. Looked up from germline, CDR1 is LGHDT and CDR2 is YNNKEL (reference sequence). The CDR3 region is CASSQGRFGAFF. CDR3 DNA: TGTGCCAGCAGCCAAGGCAGGTTTGGCGCTTTCTTT.

The chain recombines TRBV27 with TRBJ1-1, with D unresolved. This CDR3 is built from 13 residues. Germline loops: CDR1 MNHEY, CDR2 SMNVEV (reference sequence). V was shortened by 6 bases and J by 0 bases, with 8 bases between the two germline ends. Here the CDR3 DNA reads TGTGCCAGCAGCCCGGGAGTGAACACTGAAGCTTTCTTT. Translation: CASSPGVNTEAFF.

The rearrangement joins TRBV5-1 to TRBJ2-7, with 10 nucleotides matching TRBD2. The trim removed 4 bases at V and 7 bases at J, leaving 11 bases unmatched. CDR3 size: 15 residues. Germline V lookup: CDR1 SGHRS, CDR2 YFSETQ. In DNA form, the CDR3 reads TGCGCCAGCAGCCTACGGACTAGCGGACCTCGGGAGCAGTACTTC. Its translation: CASSLRTSGPREQYF.

The V gene is TRBV4-1, the J gene TRBJ2-5, with 7 bases lining up with TRBD1. Trimming removed 4 bases from V and 5 bases from J; junction bases left unmatched: 10. This CDR3 has 15 amino acids. Germline CDR1 is MGHRA and CDR2 is YSYEKL. DNA for the CDR3: TGCGCCAGCAGCCCGTCCGGGACAGTGAGGGAGACCCAGTACTTC. This translates into CASSPSGTVRETQYF.

The V and J genes are TRBV6-5 and TRBJ2-7, with 13 bases aligning to TRBD2. The CDR3 extends over 15 amino acids. V was pared by 6 bases and J by 3 bases, with 5 bases of the junction left unmatched. The germline CDR1 and CDR2 sequences are MNHEY and SVGAGI. The CDR3 DNA reads as TGTGCCAGCAGACTTGGACTAGCGGGAGTCTACGAGCAGTACTTC. This sequence encodes CASRLGLAGVYEQYF.

This chain uses TRBV5-4 with TRBJ1-4; 9 bases map to TRBD1. Germline V gene data show CDR1 as SGHNT and CDR2 as YYREEE (reference sequence). This CDR3 is built from 15 residues. After removal of 5 bases from V and 3 bases from J, the junction contained 5 bases not matched to a gene. The CDR3 sequence is CASSFRTGANEKLFF. The CDR3 nucleotides are TGTGCCAGCAGTTTCAGGACAGGGGCTAATGAAAAACTGTTTTTT.

The chain joins TRBV6-4 to TRBJ2-1, with TRBD2 matching 8 bases. J was trimmed by 5 bases and V by 4 bases; bases with no gene match: 4. There are 14 residues in the CDR3. Germline lookup yields CDR1 MRHNA and CDR2 SNTAGT. The CDR3 DNA sequence: TGTGCCAGCAGTGGGCTAGCGGGTAACAATGAGCAGTTCTTC. The encoded protein is CASSGLAGNNEQFF.